The next 9 T cell receptor beta chains were all read from a single sample in a study of regulatory T cells in long-lasting Graves disease. Specified time point: newly diagnosed GD, antithyroid drugs for less than 3 months. The TCR library was made from RNA extracted from PBMCs. Sequencing libraries for TCR beta were prepared with iRepertoire HTBI primers and Arm-PCR of CDR3 regions. TCRdb called the multiplex PCR reads again in MiXCR, with one record for every CDR3 protein. The data contain 500,000 or so distinct CDR3 sequences, roughly a sixth of them singletons. These data were also filed under a second study, of T cells in Graves' hyperthyroidism and ophthalmopathy.

The specimen comprised peripheral blood mononuclear cells (PBMCs), sampled at new diagnosis, from a patient treated with antithyroid drugs. The receptor set was obtained from a woman aged 35-65 years with Graves disease.

The chain employs TRBV2 and TRBJ1-5; D unresolved. Per the germline V gene, CDR1 is SNHLY and CDR2 is FYNNEI. V was clipped by 7 bases and J by 6 bases, with 10 bases between them. CDR3 length: 12 amino acids. In DNA, the CDR3 is TGTGCCAGCACCGTCGGGGTTCAGCCCCAGCATTTT. Protein sequence: CASTVGVQPQHF.

V and J are TRBV7-8 and TRBJ2-7, with 9 bases aligning to TRBD1. V dropped 8 bases and J dropped 9; count of bases not matched to a gene: 17. The CDR3 is 15 amino acids. CDR1 and CDR2 (germline): SGHVS, FQNEAQ. As DNA, the CDR3 is TGTGCCAGCTCCTTTAAGAGGGGACAGGGCAGTGCGCAGTACTTC. Protein product: CASSFKRGQGSAQYF.

This clonotype came up a few times. The genes are TRBV7-2 and TRBJ2-2; 9 bases agree with TRBD2. The germline CDR1 and CDR2 sequences are SGHTA and FQGNSA. Trimming at V came to 5 bases and at J to 2 bases, leaving 9 bases not matched to a gene. The CDR3 sequence is 17 residues long. The CDR3 sequence is CASSPVVRGGNTGELFF. CDR3 in DNA: TGTGCCAGCAGCCCCGTGGTGCGGGGGGGCAACACCGGGGAGCTGTTTTTT.

Note on this clonotype: An end of the junction does not agree with germline; a read error may underlie this. The rearrangement links TRBV7-9 to TRBJ1-1, with D perhaps matching TRBD1 (6 bases). CDR3 size: 15 residues. The V gene's germline CDR1 is SEHNR and CDR2 FQNEAQ (reference sequence). CDR3 amino acids: CAGSLGAGGSSGAFF. CDR3 sequence (DNA): TGCGCCGGCAGCTTGGGGGCGGGTGGGAGCTCCGGAGCTTTCTTT.

The chain has TRBV30 and TRBJ1-1; D might be TRBD1 (5 bases). V lost 1 base to trimming and J lost 4 bases, with 16 bases between them. Germline loops: CDR1 GTSNPN, CDR2 SVGIG (reference sequence). CDR3 length: 15 residues. For the CDR3, the DNA is TGTGCCTGGAGTGCTTTGGGGACGGGGGGCACTGAAGCTTTCTTT. As protein: CAWSALGTGGTEAFF. The full variable domain, rest sourced from reference TRBV30 and TRBJ1-1, is SQTIHQWPATLVQPVGSPLSLECTVEGTSNPNLYWYRQAAGRGLQLLFYSVGIGQISSEVPQNLSASRPQDRQFILSSKKLLLSDSGFYLCAWSALGTGGTEAFFGQGTRLTVV.

Many counts were recorded for this clonotype. V usage is TRBV7-2 and J usage is TRBJ2-1, with a possible D match to TRBD1 (5 bases). Germline CDR1 and CDR2: SGHTA and FQGNSA. The CDR3 is 17 amino acids. Trimming removed 5 bases at V and 4 bases at J, with 21 bases between. The CDR3 here is CASSPRTGRATYNEQFF. The CDR3 DNA follows: TGTGCCAGCAGCCCGCGGACGGGCAGGGCTACTTACAATGAGCAGTTCTTC.

This clonotype has only a few counts. The V call is TRBV12-3 or TRBV12-4, the J call TRBJ2-6; the D is unclear. CDR3 length: 14 residues. The ends were cut back, 4 bases at V and 0 bases at J, with 4 bases in the middle. Written as DNA, the CDR3 is TGTGCCAGCAGTTCACACTCTGGGGCCAACGTCCTGACTTTC. Its protein is CASSSHSGANVLTF.

The J gene is TRBJ2-1, the V gene TRBV7-3; possibly TRBD1 for D (6 bases). This CDR3 spans 16 amino acids. Trimming took off 5 bases at V and 0 bases at J, with 14 bases between the two ends. Germline-derived CDR1 and CDR2 are SGHTA and FQGTGA. CDR3 sequence (DNA): TGTGCCAGCAGCGATGGGACATTGAGCTCCTACAATGAGCAGTTCTTC. This codes for CASSDGTLSSYNEQFF. The variable domain in full, completed from reference TRBV7-3 and TRBJ2-1, reads GAGVSQTPSNKVTEKGKYVELRCDPISGHTALYWYRQSLGQGPEFLIYFQGTGAADDSGLPNDRFFAVRPEGSVSTLKIQRTERGDSAVYLCASSDGTLSSYNEQFFGPGTRLTVL.

This clonotype was counted a few times. V usage is TRBV20-1 and J usage is TRBJ2-2; D is possibly TRBD2 (6 bases). Trimming shortened V by 4 bases and J by 6 bases, and 15 bases separated the two germline ends. Germline V lookup: CDR1 DFQATT, CDR2 SNEGSKA (reference sequence). The CDR3 consists of 14 residues. The CDR3: CSAKGGRGSGELFF. CDR3 DNA: TGCAGTGCTAAGGGAGGCCGGGGCTCCGGGGAGCTGTTTTTT.